A selection of T cell receptor beta chains follows, all from one sample in a study of blood T cell repertoires in COVID-19. The repertoire was sequenced with immunoSEQ multiplex PCR; TCRdb's copy has only in-frame clones and lacks some. The sample consists of roughly 200,000 clones, roughly four fifths of them appearing once. The sample was peripheral blood. Receptors were obtained from a woman aged 80 or older with COVID-19, enrolled during active disease. Both conserved end residues are trimmed from each CDR3.

CDR3 protein: ASIQGRGTDTQY; V gene: TRBV6-5; J gene: TRBJ2-3
CDR3 protein: ASSYGTGKPPEAF; V gene: TRBV6-6; J gene: TRBJ1-1
CDR3 protein: ASSTTWRDEQF; V gene: TRBV5-5; J gene: TRBJ2-1
CDR3 protein: ASSTSNTGELF; V gene: TRBV11-3; J gene: TRBJ2-2
CDR3 protein: ASSTRGMGTDTQY; V gene: TRBV28; J gene: TRBJ2-3
CDR3 protein: ASNLGRNTEAF; V gene: TRBV2; J gene: TRBJ1-1
CDR3 protein: ASSTTSGGYNEQF; V gene: TRBV11-2; J gene: TRBJ2-1
CDR3 protein: ASSRNSGSTTGELF; V gene: TRBV18; J gene: TRBJ2-2
CDR3 protein: ASPARGENTEAF; V gene: TRBV2; J gene: TRBJ1-1
CDR3 protein: ASSAGTVRTEKLF; V gene: TRBV7-8; J gene: TRBJ1-4